Sequencing of this TCR beta chain was carried out in a study of vaccination and CD4 T cells after COVID-19. Sequenced with the Oncomine TCR Beta short-read assay was DNA taken from cultured CD4+ T cells. TCRdb ran MiXCR on the PCR reads and lists one entry per CDR3 protein. The sample lists about 17,000 distinct CDR3 sequences, about three fifths seen once, with approximately 10% in the top ten. On this clonotype: As yet, its antigen is unknown.

The CDR3 length is 14 residues. The V end lost 3 bases, the J end lost 3 bases, and 13 bases lay between the germline ends. The V gene's germline CDR1 is SGHRS and CDR2 YFSETQ. Treatment here: roughly 11-day PBMC culture with coronavirus spike peptide pools or control peptides (ViraFEST assay). The sequenced sample consisted of CD4+ T cells from blood, cultured in vitro. The chain employs TRBV5-1 and TRBJ2-7; tentatively, D is TRBD1 (5 bases). The clonotype was recovered from a human donor who had recovered from COVID-19. As DNA, the CDR3 is TGCGCCAGCAGCTCCAGGGTAAGGGGCTACGAGCAGTACTTC. Its translation is CASSSRVRGYEQYF.